This T cell receptor beta chain was documented in a study of tumor-infiltrating lymphocytes in primary liver carcinoma. The sample holds one count of this clonotype. A much larger clone lies one base from this, so it may be a read error. TCR beta cDNA was prepared out of roughly 500 ng total RNA by means of a constant-region primer. Three nested multiplex PCR rounds, a slightly modified ARM-PCR, produced the libraries for TCR beta. Both of the initial two PCR rounds ran for nine to ten cycles and employed TRBV1-TRBV30 forward primers alongside a C-beta reverse primer. Each CDR3 protein is one row after TCRdb ran MiXCR on the multiplex PCR reads. The sample records about 300,000 distinct CDR3 sequences, more than 55% being singletons. For blood RNA, unsorted whole blood served as the source, and germline DNA was extracted too. The V and J ends lost 1 base and 7 bases, in that order; junction bases with no gene match: 8. The CDR3 is made up of 14 amino acids. Germline CDR1 and CDR2: GTSNPN and SVGIG (reference sequence).

V is TRBV30 and J is TRBJ1-1; TRBD1 matches 8 bases. The sequence derives from a middle-aged man with primary liver carcinoma and hepatitis B virus infection. Sequences were obtained from peripheral blood. The CDR3 DNA follows: TGTGCCTGGAGTGAGACAGGGGTGATGAATGAAGCTTTCTTT. It yields the protein CAWSETGVMNEAFF.